Below are 29 T cell receptor beta chains sequenced from a single sample in a study of cytomegalovirus exposure and HLA in healthy donors. It was with 60 Vbeta and 13 Jbeta primers that the PCR ran. Produced via immunoSEQ multiplex PCR; TCRdb's table is partial and in-frame only. The sample has some 160,000 clones; approximately 88% are singletons. The source material was PBMCs. The source is a woman aged 18-29 years in good health and CMV-seronegative.

This chain uses TRBV18 with TRBJ1-4, with D perhaps matching TRBD1 (5 bases). CDR1 and CDR2 (germline): KGHSH, LQKENI. V was shortened by 5 bases and J by 8 bases, with 15 bases between the two germline ends. CDR3 length equals 14 residues. CDR3 sequence reads: CASSKDTLAEKLFF. Written as DNA, the CDR3 is TGTGCCAGCTCAAAGGACACCCTCGCGGAAAAACTGTTTTTT.

The rearrangement links TRBV6-5 to TRBJ2-2; 9 bases align to TRBD2. Germline trimming cut 0 bases from V and 6 bases from J; bases unmatched to any gene: 5. CDR1 MNHEY and CDR2 SVGAGI come from the germline V gene. The CDR3 loop spans 16 amino acids. The CDR3 DNA sequence: TGTGCCAGCAGTTACTCTGGCGGGGGGGCAGCCGGGGAGCTGTTTTTT. This encodes CASSYSGGGAAGELFF.

The CDR3 region is CASSSRSHSGNTIYF. The CDR3 nucleotides are TGTGCCAGCAGCTCCCGGAGCCACTCTGGAAACACCATATATTTT. This chain connects TRBV7-2 to TRBJ1-3, with D unresolved. This CDR3 has 15 amino acids. V was shortened by 4 bases and J by 0 bases, with 10 bases between the two germline ends. The germline gives CDR1 SGHTA, CDR2 FQGNSA.

Only a few counts were recorded for this clone. CDR3 region: CASSPNRGNTEAFF. The CDR3 region has the DNA TGTGCCAGCTCACCGAACAGGGGGAACACTGAAGCTTTCTTT. The chain is built from TRBV18 and TRBJ1-1; 7 bases are a match to TRBD1. This CDR3 has 14 amino acids. V shed 3 bases, J shed 1 base, and the junction held 2 bases outside the gene matches. The germline V gene has CDR1 KGHSH and CDR2 LQKENI.

The chain employs TRBV25-1 and TRBJ1-2; D ambiguous. This CDR3 contains 13 residues. CDR1 and CDR2 (germline): MGHDK, SYGVNS. The V end lost 3 bases, the J end lost 7 bases, and 12 bases lay between the germline ends. In DNA form, the CDR3 reads TGTGCCAGCAGTGACCCCGGTGCTGGTGGCTACACCTTC. Its protein product is CASSDPGAGGYTF.

This clone was detected only once. The genes are TRBV18 and TRBJ1-1; the match to TRBD1 covers 8 bases. This CDR3 has 19 amino acids. Germline loops: CDR1 KGHSH, CDR2 LQKENI. J gave up 4 bases and V 3 bases, and 19 bases lay outside the gene matches. The CDR3 protein is CASSPLGPQGARSSTEAFF. CDR3 DNA: TGTGCCAGCTCACCCCTGGGTCCTCAGGGGGCGAGGAGCAGCACTGAAGCTTTCTTT.

CDR3 region: CASSLQAGGNQPQHF. DNA for the CDR3: TGTGCCAGCAGCTTACAGGCAGGGGGGAATCAGCCCCAGCATTTT. The rearrangement uses TRBV7-9 and TRBJ1-5; the match to TRBD1 covers 7 bases. The CDR3 sequence is 15 residues long. Germline CDR1 SEHNR, CDR2 FQNEAQ (reference sequence). Losses at the gene ends were 2 bases for V and 4 bases for J; bases not matched to a gene: 5.

The chain uses TRBV7-9 and TRBJ2-5, with D perhaps TRBD2 (5 bases). With 3 bases removed from V and 5 bases from J, the gap between germline ends came to 10 bases. The CDR3 loop spans 13 amino acids. CDR1 is SEHNR, CDR2 FQNEAQ, per germline (reference sequence). The CDR3, as DNA: TGTGCCAGCAGCTTCCCGGGATATGAGACCCAGTACTTC. Its protein product is CASSFPGYETQYF.

CDR3 bases: TGTGCCAGCAGCCCCCTCGCCCAGTACTTC. It specifies CASSPLAQYF. The chain combines TRBV2 with TRBJ2-5; D unclear. The V gene's germline CDR1 is SNHLY and CDR2 FYNNEI. The CDR3 loop spans 10 amino acids. The germline V and J ends were trimmed by 6 bases and 9 bases, with 8 bases remaining between them.

This clone was seen a single time. The chain is built from TRBV5-6 and TRBJ2-5; D gene ambiguous. V shed 1 base and J shed 1 base, with 8 bases lying between them. The CDR3 has 14 residues. Germline V gene sequence: CDR1 SGHDT, CDR2 YYEEEE. CDR3: CASSLTDIQETQYF. The CDR3 DNA reads TGTGCCAGCAGCTTGACAGATATCCAAGAGACCCAGTACTTC.

The chain recombines TRBV30 with TRBJ2-2, with D perhaps matching TRBD2 (6 bases). The CDR3 has 16 residues. The V and J ends lost 4 bases and 2 bases respectively, with 17 bases between them. Germline values: CDR1 GTSNPN, CDR2 SVGIG (reference sequence). This CDR3 is CAWNLGGVLNTGELFF. In DNA form, the CDR3 reads TGTGCCTGGAATCTCGGGGGAGTCTTAAACACCGGGGAGCTGTTTTTT.

The V and J genes are TRBV6-5 and TRBJ2-7; tentatively, D is TRBD2 (6 bases). This CDR3 contains 14 residues. V dropped 2 bases and J dropped 7 bases, with 15 bases sitting between them. Germline V gene sequence: CDR1 MNHEY, CDR2 SVGAGI. CDR3 sequence (DNA): TGTGCCAGCAGTTACCTAGGGGCAGGGAGGGAGCAGTACTTC. Amino acid sequence: CASSYLGAGREQYF.

The chain is built from TRBV5-6 and TRBJ1-2; TRBD1 matches at 7 bases. The CDR3 contains 15 residues. V lost 1 base to trimming and J lost 2 bases; unmatched junction nucleotides: 5. In germline, CDR1 is SGHDT, CDR2 YYEEEE. The CDR3 region has the DNA TGTGCCAGCAGCTTGATTACAGGGGTGAACTATGGCTACACCTTC. It encodes CASSLITGVNYGYTF.

This chain uses TRBV19 with TRBJ1-5; D perhaps matches TRBD1 (5 bases). V was pared by 5 bases and J by 0 bases, with 14 bases between. The CDR3 is made up of 16 amino acids. CDR1 and CDR2 from the germline V gene are LNHDA and SQIVND (reference sequence). The CDR3 spells CASSLQGAFSNQPQHF. The CDR3 nucleotides are TGTGCCAGTAGTTTGCAAGGGGCATTTAGCAATCAGCCCCAGCATTTT.

This clone was observed a handful of times. The CDR3 loop reads CASSSPLTPDSPLHF. The CDR3 DNA reads as TGTGCCAGCAGCTCCCCCCTGACTCCTGATTCACCCCTCCACTTT. The V and J genes are TRBV11-2 and TRBJ1-6; no definite D call. Germline V gives CDR1 SGHAT, CDR2 FQNNGV. V shed 4 bases and J shed 8 bases, with 15 bases lying between them. The CDR3 spans 15 residues.

The gene calls are TRBV19 and TRBJ1-1; maybe TRBD1 (6 bases). The V and J ends lost 7 bases and 0 bases respectively, with 12 bases between them. Per the germline V gene, CDR1 is LNHDA and CDR2 is SQIVND (reference sequence). The CDR3 sequence is 14 residues long. The DNA for the CDR3 is TGTGCCAGTACCGAGGACAGACTGAACACTGAAGCTTTCTTT. It specifies CASTEDRLNTEAFF.

This chain uses TRBV2 with TRBJ2-7; 11 bases are shared with TRBD1. V was clipped by 9 bases and J by 4 bases; unmatched bases: 5. The V gene's germline CDR1 is SNHLY and CDR2 FYNNEI. This CDR3 is 13 amino acids long. The CDR3, as DNA: TGTGCCAGTTGGACAGGGGGCGGGTACGAGCAGTACTTC. Translating gives CASWTGGGYEQYF.

V and J are TRBV9 and TRBJ2-5, with TRBD2 identical over 8 bases. Per germline, CDR1 SGDLS and CDR2 YYNGEE. Trimming at V came to 4 bases and at J to 5 bases, leaving 7 bases not matched to a gene. The CDR3 contains 14 residues. CDR3 coding DNA: TGTGCCAGCAGCTACGGGGGGGCCAGGGAGACCCAGTACTTC. Its protein product is CASSYGGARETQYF.

Notes on this clone: The identical CDR3 is also encoded by other nucleotide sequences in the sample. For the CDR3, the DNA is TGTGCCAGTAGTATTACAGTTTACACTGAAGCTTTCTTT. Residues: CASSITVYTEAFF. This chain links TRBV19 with TRBJ1-1; D uncertain. With 3 bases removed from V and 3 bases from J, the gap between germline ends came to 8 bases. CDR1 LNHDA and CDR2 SQIVND come from the germline V gene (reference sequence). This CDR3 spans 13 amino acids.

This clone was seen more than once but under ten times. The chain is built from TRBV7-9 and TRBJ1-4; D possibly corresponds to TRBD1 (6 bases). The CDR3 covers 16 residues. V was clipped by 0 bases and J by 5 bases, with 13 bases between them. The germline V gene has CDR1 SEHNR and CDR2 FQNEAQ (reference sequence). This CDR3 reads CASSLAMGHRNEKLFF. DNA for the CDR3: TGTGCCAGCAGCTTAGCTATGGGACACCGAAATGAAAAACTGTTTTTT.

The chain joins TRBV27 to TRBJ1-2; 9 positions match TRBD1. The CDR3 totals 14 residues. V was pared by 5 bases and J by 3 bases, with 4 bases of the junction left unmatched. CDR1 MNHEY and CDR2 SMNVEV come from the germline V gene (reference sequence). The CDR3 nucleotides are TGTGCCAGCAGTCCCCGGACAGGGGACTATGGCTACACCTTC. It is translated as CASSPRTGDYGYTF.

Only a few counts were recorded for this clone. This chain links TRBV4-2 with TRBJ2-3, with 9 bases fitting TRBD2. V dropped 8 bases and J dropped 5; count of bases not matched to a gene: 14. Germline V CDR1 and CDR2: LGHNA, YNFKEQ. The CDR3 extends over 16 amino acids. The CDR3 region has the DNA TGTGCCAGCTCAAGGGGGAGCGGGGGGCCGGTAGATACGCAGTATTTT. Translated, it gives CASSRGSGGPVDTQYF.

The chain joins TRBV21-1 to TRBJ1-1. TRBV21-1 is noted as a pseudogene. CDR3 length: 19 residues. The CDR3 DNA follows: TGTGCCAGCAGCAAAAGGCGACCATGTACGCACCGACTCATCTCTGAAGCTTTCTTT. Its translation is CASSKRRPCTHRLISEAFF.

The chain carries TRBV5-1 and TRBJ1-1; 11 bases are shared with TRBD1. CDR3 length equals 15 residues. Germline V gene sequence: CDR1 SGHRS, CDR2 YFSETQ. Germline trimming cut 6 bases from V and 5 bases from J; bases unmatched to any gene: 9. The CDR3: CASTRTGGYGTEAFF. CDR3 in DNA: TGCGCCAGCACAAGGACAGGGGGCTACGGAACTGAAGCTTTCTTT.

This chain links TRBV6-4 with TRBJ2-1; D is possibly TRBD1 (6 bases). The germline V and J ends were trimmed by 3 bases and 9 bases, with 15 bases remaining between them. This CDR3 comprises 14 residues. From germline, CDR1 is MRHNA and CDR2 SNTAGT. The chain's CDR3 is CASSEGTTRGEQFF. The CDR3 region has the DNA TGTGCCAGCAGTGAAGGGACAACAAGGGGTGAGCAGTTCTTC.

This chain links TRBV9 with TRBJ1-1; D is unresolved. CDR1 and CDR2 (germline): SGDLS, YYNGEE. This CDR3 is built from 13 residues. Trimming pared 3 bases from V and 6 bases from J, leaving 12 bases between. The CDR3 protein is CASSGRGWSEAFF. CDR3 nucleotide sequence: TGTGCCAGCAGCGGGCGCGGTTGGTCTGAAGCTTTCTTT.

The genes are TRBV2 and TRBJ1-5; TRBD1 might be the D (6 bases). The CDR3 is 15 amino acids. With 4 bases removed from V and 4 bases from J, the gap between germline ends came to 14 bases. CDR1 SNHLY and CDR2 FYNNEI come from the germline V gene. CDR3 sequence reads: CASSGTAERNQPQHF. In DNA form, the CDR3 reads TGTGCCAGCAGTGGGACAGCGGAAAGAAATCAGCCCCAGCATTTT.

This clone showed up just once. The CDR3, as DNA: TGTGCCAGTAGTCCGGGTATTAGCTATGGCTACACCTTC. Translation gives CASSPGISYGYTF. The chain links TRBV19 to TRBJ1-2; D not certain. In germline, CDR1 is LNHDA, CDR2 SQIVND (reference sequence). Deletions cut 5 bases from V and 4 bases from J, with 11 bases between. This CDR3 has 13 residues.

The rearrangement uses TRBV25-1 and TRBJ2-1, with 11 bases identical to TRBD1. The CDR3 totals 12 residues. Germline CDR1 MGHDK, CDR2 SYGVNS. Trimming removed 8 bases from V and 9 bases from J; junction bases left unmatched: 3. CDR3 nucleotide sequence: TGTGCCAGCGGGGACAGGGGGAGTGAGCAGTTCTTC. Protein: CASGDRGSEQFF.